This T cell receptor (beta chain) is from a study of blood T cell repertoires in COVID-19. In the original analysis: From reference gene primer amplification, estimates of nucleated cell counts were derived. Repertoires were generated with immunoSEQ multiplex PCR, while TCRdb's copy carries only in-frame clones and drops some. That table furnishes V, J and clone size, whereas the DNA furnished D and trimming. The sample includes 150,000 to 200,000 clones, over 75% of them seen just once. V lost 6 bases to trimming and J lost 6 bases, with 12 bases between them. The CDR3 runs 13 residues. Germline lookup yields CDR1 MDHEN and CDR2 SYDVKM. Adults between roughly 18 and 89 years of age took part from 24 US areas. Cohort allocation depended upon clinical history that participants reported. Comments on this clone: Other DNA sequences in the sample encode the same CDR3.

The rearrangement links TRBV28 to TRBJ1-5; D perhaps matches TRBD1 (5 bases). The receptor comes from a woman aged 18-35 years who had recovered from COVID-19. Sequencing was carried out using PBMCs or T cells enriched from blood (not recorded which). The CDR3: CASSPPGGQPQHF. For the CDR3, the DNA is TGTGCCAGCAGCCCCCCCGGGGGTCAGCCCCAGCATTTT.